This is a list of T cell receptor beta chains from one sample in a study of cytomegalovirus exposure and HLA in healthy donors. Clones were sequenced by immunoSEQ multiplex PCR, and TCRdb holds only the in-frame ones, with some missing. The data show about 120,000 clones, about 73% seen once. Sequencing input: PBMCs. The receptors originated from a woman under 40 in good health and CMV-seropositive. Each CDR3 is given with its conserved first and last residue. Fields, in order: V gene, CDR3 protein.

v_call: TRBV29-1
cdr3_aa: CSVAAGGRDTQYF

v_call: TRBV5-1
cdr3_aa: CASSLEPNQPQHF

v_call: TRBV18
cdr3_aa: CASSPTGVDNQPQHF

v_call: TRBV6-1
cdr3_aa: CASSGTLLGNSPLHF

v_call: TRBV15
cdr3_aa: CATSRGEGENTEAFF

v_call: TRBV5-6
cdr3_aa: CASTQTGVEKLFF

v_call: TRBV6-5
cdr3_aa: CASSGRQGRAYGYTF

v_call: TRBV5-1
cdr3_aa: CASSLDGRGTDTQYF

v_call: TRBV5-6
cdr3_aa: CASSKQRGGSTDTQYF

v_call: TRBV19
cdr3_aa: CASSLKTGANTGELFF

v_call: TRBV7-9
cdr3_aa: CASSLRTSGAYNEQFF

v_call: TRBV6-5
cdr3_aa: CASSHGQFQNTEAFF

v_call: TRBV5-4
cdr3_aa: CASSPRLAGVYTGELFF

v_call: TRBV4-2
cdr3_aa: CASSQVTGGNQPQHF

v_call: TRBV27
cdr3_aa: CASSAGEQYF

v_call: TRBV6-5
cdr3_aa: CASRATLGYGYTF